The 13 T cell receptor beta chains below all came from one sample that was sequenced in a study of blood T cell repertoires in COVID-19. Assay used: immunoSEQ multiplex PCR; TCRdb lists only in-frame clones, some missing. The data contain about 24,000 clones, less than 90% of them singletons. Sequenced input: peripheral blood. These receptors were obtained from a human donor with acute or convalescent COVID-19. The donor label of this sample is uncertain.

V and J are TRBV11-3 and TRBJ2-7; 8 nucleotides match TRBD1. The CDR3 runs to 14 residues. J was trimmed by 3 bases and V by 4 bases; bases with no gene match: 5. Germline V gene data show CDR1 as SGHNT and CDR2 as YENEEA. The CDR3 nucleotides are TGTGCCAGCAGCTGGGACAGGTGGTTCTACGAGCAGTACTTC. Its protein is CASSWDRWFYEQYF. Full variable domain (outside the CDR3, taken from reference TRBV11-3 and TRBJ2-7): EAGVVQSPRYKIIEKKQPVAFWCNPISGHNTLYWYLQNLGQGPELLIRYENEEAVDDSQLPKDRFSAERLKGVDSTLKIQPAELGDSAVYLCASSWDRWFYEQYFGPGTRLTVT.

This clone has just one count. The gene calls are TRBV7-2 and TRBJ2-3, with 10 nucleotides matching TRBD2. CDR3 length equals 15 residues. Losses at the gene ends were 2 bases for V and 4 bases for J; bases not matched to a gene: 3. Germline V gene sequence: CDR1 SGHTA, CDR2 FQGNSA. CDR3 protein: CASSLSSGGADTQYF. The DNA of the CDR3 is TGTGCCAGCAGCTTATCGAGCGGGGGGGCAGATACGCAGTATTTT.

The rearrangement links TRBV7-8 to TRBJ2-1; perhaps TRBD2 as D (7 bases). The CDR3 totals 17 residues. Trimming cost V 3 bases and J 4 bases, with 19 bases left between them. Looked up from germline, CDR1 is SGHVS and CDR2 is FQNEAQ. In nucleotides, the CDR3 is TGTGCCAGCAGCTTTGTCAATCGGGGGGCGAATTACAATGAGCAGTTCTTC. Its translation is CASSFVNRGANYNEQFF.

This CDR3 is CASSLDRVNSPLHF. CDR3 nucleotide sequence: TGTGCCAGCAGCTTGGACAGGGTTAATTCACCCCTCCACTTT. The chain joins TRBV11-2 to TRBJ1-6; 8 positions match TRBD1. The junction had 1 base not matched to a gene; V was cut back by 3 bases and J by 6 bases. The CDR3 runs 14 residues. CDR1 is SGHAT, CDR2 FQNNGV, per germline.

The chain has TRBV6-5 and TRBJ1-1; weak D call: TRBD1 (5 bases). V lost 7 bases and J 5 bases, leaving 14 bases between the germline ends. The CDR3 has 13 amino acids. Germline lookup yields CDR1 MNHEY and CDR2 SVGAGI. This chain's CDR3 is CASKGALGTEAFF. In DNA, the CDR3 is TGTGCCAGCAAAGGGGCGCTGGGGACTGAAGCTTTCTTT.

The chain carries TRBV9 and TRBJ1-2; TRBD1 matches 9 bases. V lost 2 bases and J lost 8; bases outside the gene matches: 13. This CDR3 spans 16 amino acids. Germline V lookup: CDR1 SGDLS, CDR2 YYNGEE. CDR3 DNA: TGTGCCAGCAGCGTGGTCGCTTCCGGGACAGGGAACGGCTACACCTTC. This encodes CASSVVASGTGNGYTF. The full variable domain, rest sourced from reference TRBV9 and TRBJ1-2, is DSGVTQTPKHLITATGQRVTLRCSPRSGDLSVYWYQQSLDQGLQFLIQYYNGEERAKGNILERFSAQQFPDLHSELNLSSLELGDSALYFCASSVVASGTGNGYTFGSGTRLTVV.

The genes are TRBV12-5 and TRBJ1-1; 7 bases align to TRBD1. This CDR3 region has 14 residues. Germline lookup yields CDR1 LGHNT and CDR2 FRNRAP. The V gene end was trimmed by 5 bases and the J gene end by 1 base; junction bases not matched to a gene: 4. DNA for the CDR3: TGTGCTAGTGGTATCCGGGACAGGAACACTGAAGCTTTCTTT. Translated, it gives CASGIRDRNTEAFF.

This clone has only one observation. This chain uses TRBV28 with TRBJ2-5, with D perhaps matching TRBD1 (6 bases). The CDR3 has 13 amino acids. In germline, CDR1 is MDHEN, CDR2 SYDVKM. Trimming left V 5 bases short and J 4 bases short, with 11 bases between. The CDR3 spells CASSRDTSETQYF. CDR3 DNA sequence: TGTGCCAGCAGTCGGGACACTTCAGAGACCCAGTACTTC.

The chain links TRBV12-3 or TRBV12-4 to TRBJ1-1; D is unresolved. Trimming left V 2 bases short and J 4 bases short, with 8 bases between. This CDR3 contains 13 residues. The CDR3 bases are TGTGCCAGCAGTTTAATGAGGGCCACTGAAGCTTTCTTT. It is translated as CASSLMRATEAFF.

The genes are TRBV6-1 and TRBJ1-4; TRBD1 matches 8 bases. The length of the CDR3 is 15 residues. The V and J ends lost 5 bases and 8 bases, in that order; junction bases with no gene match: 10. Looked up from germline, CDR1 is MNHNS and CDR2 is SASEGT. The CDR3 sequence is CASSSPDRVGEKLFF. In DNA form, the CDR3 reads TGTGCCAGCAGTTCTCCGGACAGGGTGGGAGAAAAACTGTTTTTT.

Worth noting for this clone: The sample carries other DNA sequences with the same CDR3. The CDR3, as DNA: TGTGCCAGCAGCGTAGGACTAGCGGGGTATAGCTCCTACAATGAGCAGTTCTTC. Amino acids: CASSVGLAGYSSYNEQFF. The gene calls are TRBV9 and TRBJ2-1, with 11 nucleotides matching TRBD2. Trimming took 0 bases from V and 0 from J; bases not matched to a gene: 5. The CDR3 covers 18 residues. The germline V gene encodes CDR1 SGDLS and CDR2 YYNGEE. Full variable domain (missing parts from reference TRBV9 and TRBJ2-1): DSGVTQTPKHLITATGQRVTLRCSPRSGDLSVYWYQQSLDQGLQFLIQYYNGEERAKGNILERFSAQQFPDLHSELNLSSLELGDSALYFCASSVGLAGYSSYNEQFFGPGTRLTVL.

The chain couples TRBV19 to TRBJ1-2, with a tentative D call TRBD1 (5 bases). Germline V lookup: CDR1 LNHDA, CDR2 SQIVND (reference sequence). The length of the CDR3 is 17 residues. V shed 5 bases and J shed 6 bases, with 25 bases lying between them. This CDR3 reads CASSSWGGDKKTDGYTF. CDR3 nucleotides: TGTGCCAGTAGTTCCTGGGGCGGAGACAAGAAGACCGATGGCTACACCTTC.

The genes are TRBV12-3 or TRBV12-4 and TRBJ1-2; 9 nucleotides align to TRBD1. Trimming removed 6 bases from V and 8 bases from J; junction bases left unmatched: 7. This CDR3 is built from 13 residues. For the CDR3, the DNA is TGTGCCAGCAGGCCACAGGGGGCATACGGCTACACCTTC. Translated, it gives CASRPQGAYGYTF.